Each of the 16 T cell receptor beta chains below was sequenced from the same sample in a study of graft-versus-host responses after intestinal transplantation. These receptors' antigens are unknown. The method was immunoSEQ multiplex PCR; TCRdb's version includes in-frame clones alone and lacks a portion of them. Of approximately 85,000 clones listed, approximately 90% are singletons. The sequencing here drew on unstimulated CD8+ T cells sorted from spleen or lymph node cells, taken before transplant. The receptor source for this set is a human donor who was the organ donor for an intestinal transplant.

The gene calls are TRBV21-1 and TRBJ2-5; no check of the table's D call, TRBD2, against the DNA was made. TRBV21-1 is reported as a pseudogene. The length of the CDR3 is 18 residues. CDR3 region: CASSKNFPRGWGIETQYF. DNA for the CDR3: TGTGCCAGCAGCAAAAATTTCCCACGGGGGTGGGGGATAGAGACCCAGTACTTC.

The chain couples TRBV27 to TRBJ2-7; possible D gene TRBD2, 6 bases. The V and J ends lost 5 bases and 1 base respectively, with 9 bases between them. CDR3 length equals 13 residues. Germline loops: CDR1 MNHEY, CDR2 SMNVEV (reference sequence). The CDR3 DNA follows: TGTGCCAGCAGTGACGGGGGATCCTACGAGCAGTACTTC. This codes for CASSDGGSYEQYF.

This clone is a singleton in its sample. As DNA, the CDR3 is TGTGCCAGCAGTTTCAATACCATGGGACAGAGCTCTGGAAACACCATATATTTT. It codes for CASSFNTMGQSSGNTIYF. The chain links TRBV11-2 to TRBJ1-3; TRBD1 agrees at 7 bases. The CDR3 totals 18 residues. The J segment lost 0 bases and the V segment lost 6 bases, leaving 14 bases of the junction unmatched. Germline V CDR1 and CDR2: SGHAT, FQNNGV.

This clone is categorized as large. The CDR3 spells CASSYSADYEQYF. The CDR3 DNA sequence: TGTGCCAGCAGTTACTCGGCCGACTACGAGCAGTACTTC. The rearrangement joins TRBV6-5 to TRBJ2-7; D is uncertain. V lost 0 bases, J lost 3 bases, and 6 bases lay in between. CDR3 size: 13 residues. CDR1 and CDR2 from the germline V gene are MNHEY and SVGAGI.

J is TRBJ2-1 and V is TRBV6-1; D is ambiguous. This CDR3 comprises 13 residues. V was pared by 6 bases and J by 3 bases, with 9 bases between. Germline-derived CDR1 and CDR2 are MNHNS and SASEGT. CDR3 nucleotide sequence: TGTGCCAGCAGGGAAACAAGCTACAATGAGCAGTTCTTC. Translation gives CASRETSYNEQFF.

This clone showed up just a few times. The CDR3 DNA reads TGTGCCAGCAGCTTAGGTGGGGGCTACGAGCAGTACTTC. Its translation: CASSLGGGYEQYF. This chain uses TRBV11-2 with TRBJ2-7; D is tentatively TRBD1 or TRBD2 (5 bases each). Trimming cost V 1 base and J 3 bases, with 7 bases left between them. The length of the CDR3 is 13 residues. Germline CDR1 and CDR2: SGHAT and FQNNGV. Based on the CDR3 plus reference TRBV11-2 and TRBJ2-7, the full variable domain is EAGVAQSPRYKIIEKRQSVAFWCNPISGHATLYWYQQILGQGPKLLIQFQNNGVVDDSQLPKDRFSAERLKGVDSTLKIQPAKLEDSAVYLCASSLGGGYEQYFGPGTRLTVT.

J is TRBJ2-7 and V is TRBV6-6, with TRBD2 identical over 8 bases. The CDR3 consists of 15 residues. Germline V gene data show CDR1 as MNHNY and CDR2 as SVGAGI (reference sequence). Trimming took 0 bases from V and 6 from J; bases not matched to a gene: 7. In nucleotides, the CDR3 is TGTGCCAGCAGTTACTCGGTGGCCGGGAGGGGCGAGCAGTACTTC. This sequence encodes CASSYSVAGRGEQYF.

The table lists this clone with a count of one. The chain carries TRBV11-3 and TRBJ2-1; D uncertain. The germline V gene has CDR1 SGHNT and CDR2 YENEEA. The CDR3 length is 12 residues. V was shortened by 2 bases and J by 7 bases, with 6 bases between the two germline ends. The CDR3 sequence: CASSLWLNEQFF. The CDR3 nucleotides are TGTGCCAGCAGCTTATGGTTAAATGAGCAGTTCTTC. The whole variable domain, filled in from reference TRBV11-3 and TRBJ2-1, reads EAGVVQSPRYKIIEKKQPVAFWCNPISGHNTLYWYLQNLGQGPELLIRYENEEAVDDSQLPKDRFSAERLKGVDSTLKIQPAELGDSAVYLCASSLWLNEQFFGPGTRLTVL.

The gene calls are TRBV7-9 and TRBJ1-4; D unclear. Trimming took 2 bases from V and 5 from J, leaving 15 bases between them. CDR1 is SEHNR and CDR2 is FQNEAQ in the germline V gene (reference sequence). The CDR3 contains 16 residues. Here the CDR3 reads CASSLTDPVANEKLFF. In DNA form, the CDR3 reads TGTGCCAGCAGCTTAACAGATCCGGTCGCCAATGAAAAACTGTTTTTT.

With respect to this clone: In the same sample, other DNA sequences code for this CDR3. This rearrangement joins TRBV7-2 to TRBJ2-1; D is possibly TRBD1 or TRBD2 (5 bases each). The germline V and J ends were trimmed by 5 bases and 0 bases, with 14 bases remaining between them. There are 16 residues in the CDR3. Germline CDR1 SGHTA, CDR2 FQGNSA. CDR3 DNA: TGTGCCAGCAGCCCCCTGGACGGGGCCTCCTACAATGAGCAGTTCTTC. Translation gives CASSPLDGASYNEQFF. The entire variable domain, with the rest obtained from reference TRBV7-2 and TRBJ2-1, is as follows: GAGVSQSPSNKVTEKGKDVELRCDPISGHTALYWYRQSLGQGLEFLIYFQGNSAPDKSGLPSDRFSAERTGGSVSTLTIQRTQQEDSAVYLCASSPLDGASYNEQFFGPGTRLTVL.

The chain's CDR3 is CASSLGGNSNQPQHF. The CDR3 DNA sequence: TGTGCCAGCAGCTTAGGAGGGAATAGCAATCAGCCCCAGCATTTT. The gene calls are TRBV7-9 and TRBJ1-5; the D is unclear. With 1 base removed from V and 0 bases from J, the gap between germline ends came to 7 bases. Germline lookup yields CDR1 SEHNR and CDR2 FQNEAQ (reference sequence). The length of the CDR3 is 15 residues.

This chain connects TRBV9 to TRBJ1-5; D may be TRBD1 (6 bases). The CDR3 totals 16 residues. The germline gives CDR1 SGDLS, CDR2 YYNGEE. V lost 1 base, J lost 7 bases, and 18 bases lay in between. The CDR3 DNA reads as TGTGCCAGCAGCGTACCCAGGACAGTACCTCGACAGCCCCAGCATTTT. Translation: CASSVPRTVPRQPQHF.

This rearrangement joins TRBV30 to TRBJ1-4; D is unresolved. Deletions cut 0 bases from V and 14 bases from J, with 10 bases between. Germline lookup yields CDR1 GTSNPN and CDR2 SVGIG (reference sequence). The CDR3 loop spans 11 amino acids. The CDR3 region is CAWSVGAGLFF. CDR3 DNA: TGTGCCTGGAGTGTAGGAGCGGGGCTGTTTTTT.

The chain is built from TRBV30 and TRBJ2-5; D is unclear. The V gene lost 2 bases and the J gene lost 4 bases, with 11 bases spanning the gap. This CDR3 has 13 amino acids. Germline V lookup: CDR1 GTSNPN, CDR2 SVGIG (reference sequence). Written as DNA, the CDR3 is TGTGCCTGGAGTTTAGTGGTGGTAGAGACCCAGTACTTC. Its protein product is CAWSLVVVETQYF. The full variable domain, completed using reference TRBV30 and TRBJ2-5, is SQTIHQWPATLVQPVGSPLSLECTVEGTSNPNLYWYRQAAGRGLQLLFYSVGIGQISSEVPQNLSASRPQDRQFILSSKKLLLSDSGFYLCAWSLVVVETQYFGPGTRLLVL.

The gene calls are TRBV6-1 and TRBJ2-5; D may correspond to TRBD1 or TRBD2 (5 bases each). Germline CDR1 is MNHNS and CDR2 is SASEGT. V gave up 4 bases and J gave up 3 bases, with 12 bases separating them. CDR3 size: 14 residues. The CDR3 DNA follows: TGTGCCAGCAGTGGAGGGGCAGTAGAAGAGACCCAGTACTTC. Translated: CASSGGAVEETQYF.

V is TRBV5-6 and J is TRBJ1-1; perhaps TRBD1 as D (6 bases). V gave up 4 bases and J gave up 1 base, with 23 bases separating them. The CDR3 is 18 amino acids. The germline gives CDR1 SGHDT, CDR2 YYEEEE. The CDR3 region is CASSPEGGWGWANTEAFF. In DNA form, the CDR3 reads TGTGCCAGCAGCCCGGAGGGGGGCTGGGGCTGGGCGAACACTGAAGCTTTCTTT.